This T cell receptor (beta chain) was identified in a study of T cells after yellow fever vaccination. Findings and limits, study-wide: Across the CD4 and CD8 compartments, a small share of clonotypes was present in both.

In germline, CDR1 is ENHRY, CDR2 SYGVKD. The CDR3 is 10 residues long. J gave up 13 bases and V 8 bases, and 8 bases lay outside the gene matches. This clonotype was recorded many times. Its antigen is as yet unknown. Each CDR3 protein is one row after TCRdb ran MiXCR on the 5' RACE reads. This table holds some 260,000 distinct CDR3 sequences, around 5.3% found once. Specimen: CD4+ T cells sorted from PBMCs, collected on the day of the yellow fever booster vaccination. The sequence derives from a man between 18 and 29 years old who received the YFV17D yellow fever vaccine. V and J are TRBV10-3 and TRBJ2-7; TRBD1 matches 7 bases. This CDR3 reads CAIATGTDYV. For the CDR3, the DNA is TGTGCCATCGCAACCGGGACAGATTACGTC.